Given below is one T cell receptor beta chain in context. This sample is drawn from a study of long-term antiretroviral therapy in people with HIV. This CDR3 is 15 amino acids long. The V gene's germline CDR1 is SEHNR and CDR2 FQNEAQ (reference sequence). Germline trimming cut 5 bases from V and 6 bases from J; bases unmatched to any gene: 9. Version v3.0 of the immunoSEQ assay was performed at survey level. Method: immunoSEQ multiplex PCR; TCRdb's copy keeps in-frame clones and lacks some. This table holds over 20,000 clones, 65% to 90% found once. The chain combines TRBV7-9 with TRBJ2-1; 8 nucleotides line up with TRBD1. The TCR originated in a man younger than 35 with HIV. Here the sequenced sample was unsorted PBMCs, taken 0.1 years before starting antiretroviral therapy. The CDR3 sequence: CASSLPWTGFNEQFF. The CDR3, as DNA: TGTGCCAGCAGCCTACCCTGGACAGGGTTCAATGAGCAGTTCTTC. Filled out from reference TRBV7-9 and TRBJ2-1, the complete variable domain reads DTGVSQNPRHKITKRGQNVTFRCDPISEHNRLYWYRQTLGQGPEFLTYFQNEAQLEKSRLLSDRFSAERPKGSFSTLEIQRTEQGDSAMYLCASSLPWTGFNEQFFGPGTRLTVL.